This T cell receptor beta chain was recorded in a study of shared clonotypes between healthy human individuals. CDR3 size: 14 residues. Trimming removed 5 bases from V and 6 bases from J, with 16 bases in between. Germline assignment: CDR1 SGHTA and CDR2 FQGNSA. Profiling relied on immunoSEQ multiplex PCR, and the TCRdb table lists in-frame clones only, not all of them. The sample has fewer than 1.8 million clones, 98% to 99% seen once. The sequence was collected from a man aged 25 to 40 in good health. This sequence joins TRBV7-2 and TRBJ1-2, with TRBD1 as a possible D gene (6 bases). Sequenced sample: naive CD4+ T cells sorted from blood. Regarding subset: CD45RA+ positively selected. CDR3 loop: CASSPQVTGNGYTF. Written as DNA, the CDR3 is TGTGCCAGCAGCCCCCAGGTAACAGGGAATGGCTACACCTTC.